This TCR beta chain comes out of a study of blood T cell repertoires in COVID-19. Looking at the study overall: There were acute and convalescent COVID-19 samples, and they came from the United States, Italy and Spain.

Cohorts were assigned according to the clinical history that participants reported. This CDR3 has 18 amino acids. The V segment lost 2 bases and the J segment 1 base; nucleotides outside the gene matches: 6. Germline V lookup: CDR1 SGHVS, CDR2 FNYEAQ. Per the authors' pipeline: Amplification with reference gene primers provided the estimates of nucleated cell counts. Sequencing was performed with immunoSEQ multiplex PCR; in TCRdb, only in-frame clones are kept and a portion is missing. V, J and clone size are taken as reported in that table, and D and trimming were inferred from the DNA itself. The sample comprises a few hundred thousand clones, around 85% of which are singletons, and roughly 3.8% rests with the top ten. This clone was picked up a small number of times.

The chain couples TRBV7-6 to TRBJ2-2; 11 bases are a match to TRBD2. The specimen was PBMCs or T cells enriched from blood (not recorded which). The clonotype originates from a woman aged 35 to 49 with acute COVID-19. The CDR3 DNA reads TGTGCCAGCAGCTTAACCCTAGCGGGAGGTGGGAACACCGGGGAGCTGTTTTTT. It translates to CASSLTLAGGGNTGELFF.